This TCR beta chain was documented in a study of T-cell reconstitution after alpha-beta-depleted transplantation in children. Study-wide findings and caveats: From newly produced T cells came most of the T-cell counts and diversity one year after transplant.

To note about this clonotype: Its antigen is unidentified.

The germline V and J ends were trimmed by 0 bases and 4 bases, with 13 bases remaining between them. Germline CDR1 and CDR2: DFQATT and SNEGSKA (reference sequence). The CDR3 has 15 residues. A library of TCRbeta sequences, prepared with unique molecular identifiers, was generated. TCRdb reprocessed the PCR reads via MiXCR and lists one record per CDR3 protein. The repertoire holds about 240,000 distinct CDR3 sequences, with 20% to 30% as singletons. This TCR was recovered from a girl aged 2-10 years with Fanconi anemia, due to receive a stem cell transplant. This sequence joins TRBV20-1 and TRBJ2-1; D not resolved. The input for sequencing was PBMCs, taken before TCRalphabeta/CD19-depleted stem cell transplant. For the CDR3, the DNA is TGCAGTGCTAGAGATGCGAGCGCGACGTACAATGAGCAGTTCTTC. Translating it yields CSARDASATYNEQFF.